Following are 18 T cell receptor beta chains from one sample sequenced in a study of T cell responses to AZD1222 COVID-19 vaccine. The repertoire was sequenced with immunoSEQ multiplex PCR; TCRdb's copy has only in-frame clones and lacks some. The data contain fewer than 120,000 clones, roughly four fifths of them singletons. The material sequenced was peripheral blood, taken on day 0 of AZD1222 vaccination. These receptors were obtained from an adult in good health.

The chain employs TRBV24-1 and TRBJ1-2, with D perhaps matching TRBD1 (6 bases). The V end was cut by 12 bases, the J end by 0 bases, with 13 bases between. CDR3 size: 13 residues. Looked up from germline, CDR1 is KGHDR and CDR2 is SFDVKD. CDR3 sequence reads: CASSQGPNYGYTF. CDR3 coding DNA: TGTGCCTCCTCACAGGGTCCTAACTATGGCTACACCTTC.

In its sample, this clone was seen a few times. The rearrangement links TRBV9 to TRBJ1-2; TRBD1 agrees at 12 bases. Trimming removed 3 bases from V and 4 bases from J; junction bases left unmatched: 7. Germline CDR1 SGDLS, CDR2 YYNGEE. This CDR3 is 16 amino acids long. DNA of the CDR3: TGTGCCAGCAGCGGTATTCCGGGACAGGGGGCCTATGGCTACACCTTC. This translates into CASSGIPGQGAYGYTF.

This clone was seen a few times. The V and J genes are TRBV19 and TRBJ1-3; D is ambiguous. The CDR3 spans 13 residues. Germline V gene lookup returns CDR1 LNHDA and CDR2 SQIVND (reference sequence). V lost 5 bases to trimming and J lost 4 bases, with 9 bases between them. The CDR3 region is CASSDISGNTIYF. The CDR3 DNA follows: TGTGCCAGTAGTGACATCTCCGGAAACACCATATATTTT.

V gene TRBV16 combines with J gene TRBJ2-3, with TRBD2 matching over 7 bases. V was clipped by 0 bases and J by 1 base; unmatched bases: 7. Germline CDR1 KGHSY, CDR2 FQNENV. The length of the CDR3 is 17 residues. The CDR3 reads CASSQSGLAERTDTQYF. The CDR3 nucleotides read TGTGCCAGCAGCCAATCGGGCCTAGCGGAGCGCACAGATACGCAGTATTTT.

This chain joins TRBV24-1 and TRBJ2-1, with D unresolved. The CDR3 extends over 13 amino acids. Germline values: CDR1 KGHDR, CDR2 SFDVKD. Trimming left V 7 bases short and J 4 bases short, with 10 bases between. The CDR3 loop reads CATSLGGYNEQFF. The DNA of the CDR3 is TGTGCCACCAGCCTAGGCGGTTACAATGAGCAGTTCTTC.

V is TRBV5-6 and J is TRBJ1-5; maybe TRBD1 (6 bases). The CDR3 covers 14 residues. From germline, CDR1 is SGHDT and CDR2 YYEEEE. Trimming took off 2 bases at V and 3 bases at J, with 9 bases between the two ends. CDR3 region: CASSFGQTNQPQHF. CDR3 nucleotides: TGTGCCAGCAGCTTCGGACAGACCAATCAGCCCCAGCATTTT. Full variable domain (outside the CDR3, taken from reference TRBV5-6 and TRBJ1-5): DAGVTQSPTHLIKTRGQQVTLRCSPKSGHDTVSWYQQALGQGPQFIFQYYEEEERQRGNFPDRFSGHQFPNYSSELNVNALLLGDSALYLCASSFGQTNQPQHFGDGTRLSIL.

This clone was seen only a few times. The CDR3 nucleotides are TGTGCCAGCTCACCGACTACGGGGGGCGCTTCCTATGGCTACACCTTC. Its translation is CASSPTTGGASYGYTF. This chain joins TRBV18 and TRBJ1-2, with TRBD1 as a possible D gene (6 bases). From germline, CDR1 is KGHSH and CDR2 LQKENI. V was trimmed by 3 bases and J by 4 bases, leaving 18 bases between them. The CDR3 runs 16 residues.

The chain recombines TRBV27 with TRBJ1-2; D is uncertain. Germline V lookup: CDR1 MNHEY, CDR2 SMNVEV (reference sequence). The CDR3 is 13 residues long. V was clipped by 6 bases and J by 6 bases, with 14 bases between them. The CDR3 sequence: CASRSTGSNGYTF. The CDR3 DNA is TGTGCCAGCAGGTCAACTGGGTCAAATGGCTACACCTTC.

This rearrangement joins TRBV6-6 to TRBJ2-7; 7 bases are shared with TRBD2. Germline assignment: CDR1 MNHNY and CDR2 SVGAGI (reference sequence). V lost 8 bases to trimming and J lost 1 base; unmatched junction nucleotides: 5. This CDR3 contains 13 residues. The CDR3 spells CASAAGDSYEQYF. The CDR3 DNA is TGTGCCAGCGCTGCGGGAGATTCCTACGAGCAGTACTTC.

This chain links TRBV24-1 with TRBJ1-5, with TRBD1 identical over 7 bases. The CDR3 runs to 15 residues. From germline, CDR1 is KGHDR and CDR2 SFDVKD. V trimming: 0 bases; J trimming: 4 bases; junction bases outside the gene matches: 2. Here the CDR3 DNA reads TGTGCCACCAGTGATTTGTACAGGGGAAATCAGCCCCAGCATTTT. This codes for CATSDLYRGNQPQHF.

The CDR3 DNA reads as TGTGCCTGGAACACCTTTATCCGGGGGCCAGCCTATGGCTACACCTTC. The encoded protein is CAWNTFIRGPAYGYTF. The chain employs TRBV30 and TRBJ1-2, with D perhaps matching TRBD1 (6 bases). CDR1 and CDR2 (germline): GTSNPN, SVGIG (reference sequence). The CDR3 totals 16 residues. V was shortened by 4 bases and J by 4 bases, with 22 bases between the two germline ends.

The chain recombines TRBV5-6 with TRBJ2-3; D ambiguous. V shed 0 bases and J shed 5 bases, with 1 base lying between them. Germline-derived CDR1 and CDR2 are SGHDT and YYEEEE. This CDR3 is built from 11 residues. In DNA form, the CDR3 reads TGTGCCAGCAGCTTGGAAGATACGCAGTATTTT. As protein: CASSLEDTQYF.

The CDR3 sequence is CASSLGTLQETQYF. CDR3 coding DNA: TGTGCCAGCAGCCTCGGGACTCTACAAGAGACCCAGTACTTC. The chain employs TRBV7-9 and TRBJ2-5; the D gene is possibly TRBD2 (6 bases). V lost 5 bases and J lost 2, with 12 bases in between. This CDR3 contains 14 residues. Germline CDR1 is SEHNR and CDR2 is FQNEAQ (reference sequence).

V and J are TRBV19 and TRBJ1-1, with a weak D call TRBD1 (5 bases). Germline lookup yields CDR1 LNHDA and CDR2 SQIVND (reference sequence). Trimming left V 3 bases short and J 4 bases short, with 15 bases between. The CDR3 sequence is 15 residues long. CDR3 protein: CASSIRRALPTEAFF. CDR3 coding DNA: TGTGCCAGTAGTATTCGCAGGGCCCTCCCCACTGAAGCTTTCTTT. The entire variable domain, with the rest obtained from reference TRBV19 and TRBJ1-1, is as follows: DGGITQSPKYLFRKEGQNVTLSCEQNLNHDAMYWYRQDPGQGLRLIYYSQIVNDFQKGDIAEGYSVSREKKESFPLTVTSAQKNPTAFYLCASSIRRALPTEAFFGQGTRLTVV.

The genes are TRBV28 and TRBJ2-5, with 7 bases fitting TRBD1. Germline CDR1 is MDHEN and CDR2 is SYDVKM. Germline trimming cut 5 bases from V and 1 base from J; bases unmatched to any gene: 7. This CDR3 is built from 15 residues. The CDR3 coding sequence is TGTGCCAGCAGTCCCCACAGGGGAATCCAAGAGACCCAGTACTTC. This sequence encodes CASSPHRGIQETQYF. The complete variable domain, with remaining parts taken from reference TRBV28 and TRBJ2-5, reads DVKVTQSSRYLVKRTGEKVFLECVQDMDHENMFWYRQDPGLGLRLIYFSYDVKMKEKGDIPEGYSVSREKKERFSLILESASTNQTSMYLCASSPHRGIQETQYFGPGTRLLVL.

This chain joins TRBV28 and TRBJ1-5; D gene ambiguous. Germline assignment: CDR1 MDHEN and CDR2 SYDVKM. CDR3 length: 12 residues. With 1 base removed from V and 3 bases from J, the gap between germline ends came to 1 base. CDR3: CASSLYNQPQHF. The CDR3 DNA sequence: TGTGCCAGCAGTTTATACAATCAGCCCCAGCATTTT. Supplemented by reference TRBV28 and TRBJ1-5, the full variable domain reads DVKVTQSSRYLVKRTGEKVFLECVQDMDHENMFWYRQDPGLGLRLIYFSYDVKMKEKGDIPEGYSVSREKKERFSLILESASTNQTSMYLCASSLYNQPQHFGDGTRLSIL.

This clone has only a few counts. V and J are TRBV10-3 and TRBJ2-2, with D perhaps matching TRBD1 or TRBD2 (5 bases each). The germline V gene encodes CDR1 ENHRY and CDR2 SYGVKD. The CDR3 is 15 residues long. V lost 6 bases and J 7 bases, leaving 18 bases between the germline ends. In DNA form, the CDR3 reads TGTGCCATCAGCCGGGACGGCCTTGGGAGCGGGGAGCTGTTTTTT. This translates into CAISRDGLGSGELFF.

The rearrangement links TRBV21-1 to TRBJ2-7. TRBV21-1 is a pseudogene segment. This CDR3 region has 13 residues. CDR3 protein: CASSNGNRNEQYF. CDR3 DNA sequence: TGTGCCAGCAGCAACGGCAACCGAAACGAGCAGTACTTC.